This TCR beta chain was sequenced for a study of identifying expanded T cells in peripheral blood. The germline gives CDR1 LNHDA, CDR2 SQIVND (reference sequence). V was clipped by 4 bases and J by 6 bases; unmatched bases: 4. The CDR3 totals 14 residues. This table comes from immunoSEQ multiplex PCR, and its TCRdb copy is limited to in-frame clones, with some not included. This repertoire shows approximately 79,000 clones, 75% to 90% found once; its top ten account for around 3.3%. Input material: blood. This clonotype originated in a person aged 18 to 75 in good health. The chain uses TRBV19 and TRBJ2-2; 8 nucleotides agree with TRBD1. Here the CDR3 DNA reads TGTGCCAGTAGTAGGACAGGGCCCCCCGGGGAGCTGTTTTTT. This gives the protein CASSRTGPPGELFF.